Below are 24 T cell receptor beta chains sequenced from a single sample in a study of cytomegalovirus exposure and HLA in healthy donors. The study ran its PCR with 60 Vbeta and 13 Jbeta primers. Assay: immunoSEQ multiplex PCR; the TCRdb copy retains only in-frame clones and omits some. The sample consists of some 30,000 clones, around two fifths of them appearing once. Source material: PBMCs. Receptors were obtained from a woman between 50 and 59 years old in good health and CMV-seronegative.

The chain combines TRBV4-1 with TRBJ1-5; the D gene is possibly TRBD1 (6 bases). The V end lost 1 base, the J end lost 4 bases, and 11 bases lay between the germline ends. Per the germline V gene, CDR1 is MGHRA and CDR2 is YSYEKL. The CDR3 loop spans 15 amino acids. CDR3 DNA: TGCGCCAGCAGCCAAGTAGGAGACAGGAATCAGCCCCAGCATTTT. This encodes CASSQVGDRNQPQHF.

This clone was counted a few times. The CDR3 protein is CASSDGLSSGNTIYF. CDR3 DNA sequence: TGTGCCAGCAGTGACGGACTAAGCTCTGGAAACACCATATATTTT. The rearrangement links TRBV6-1 to TRBJ1-3; D uncertain. From germline, CDR1 is MNHNS and CDR2 SASEGT. This CDR3 is 15 amino acids long. V was trimmed by 3 bases and J by 0 bases, leaving 9 bases between them.

V and J are TRBV5-1 and TRBJ2-6; tentatively, D is TRBD2 (5 bases). The CDR3 runs 16 residues. Germline V gives CDR1 SGHRS, CDR2 YFSETQ. Trimming removed 0 bases from V and 0 bases from J, with 7 bases in between. In DNA form, the CDR3 reads TGCGCCAGCAGCTTGGAGGCGGGCTCTGGGGCCAACGTCCTGACTTTC. As protein: CASSLEAGSGANVLTF.

The V and J genes are TRBV19 and TRBJ1-1; maybe TRBD1 (6 bases). Trimming removed 5 bases from V and 2 bases from J, with 18 bases in between. Germline V gene sequence: CDR1 LNHDA, CDR2 SQIVND (reference sequence). This CDR3 is built from 16 residues. CDR3 nucleotides: TGTGCCAGTAGTCTGACAGGTAAGTGGGGTAACACTGAAGCTTTCTTT. Its protein product is CASSLTGKWGNTEAFF.

This clone was found a few times. V is TRBV2 and J is TRBJ1-6; the match to TRBD1 covers 8 bases. This CDR3 is 15 amino acids long. Per the germline V gene, CDR1 is SNHLY and CDR2 is FYNNEI. Trimming removed 2 bases from V and 11 bases from J; junction bases left unmatched: 8. The CDR3 sequence: CASSERGQARAPLHF. DNA for the CDR3: TGTGCCAGCAGTGAAAGGGGACAGGCTCGGGCACCCCTCCACTTT.

V and J are TRBV7-8 and TRBJ1-2; D unresolved. CDR1 is SGHVS and CDR2 is FQNEAQ in the germline V gene. The length of the CDR3 is 13 residues. Trimming took 5 bases from V and 8 from J, leaving 15 bases between them. The CDR3 here is CASSPRVGWGYTF. In nucleotides, the CDR3 is TGTGCCAGCAGCCCACGGGTGGGTTGGGGCTACACCTTC.

The rearrangement uses TRBV19 and TRBJ2-3; no reliable D call. Per the germline V gene, CDR1 is LNHDA and CDR2 is SQIVND (reference sequence). CDR3 length: 16 residues. Trimming took off 6 bases at V and 0 bases at J, with 16 bases between the two ends. CDR3 coding DNA: TGTGCCAGTAGCCTCTTCGCGGCCTCAAGCACAGATACGCAGTATTTT. Translating it yields CASSLFAASSTDTQYF.

This clone was observed a handful of times. V gene TRBV6-1 combines with J gene TRBJ2-3, with D maybe TRBD2 (5 bases). CDR3 length equals 11 residues. CDR1 is MNHNS, CDR2 SASEGT, per germline. V was cut by 8 bases and J by 11 bases, with 14 bases left in between. This CDR3 reads CASLFTRKQYF. The CDR3 nucleotides read TGTGCCAGCCTTTTTACTAGGAAGCAGTATTTT.

The chain joins TRBV7-9 to TRBJ1-4, with D possibly matching TRBD1 (5 bases). CDR3 length: 13 amino acids. The V and J ends lost 7 bases and 8 bases respectively, with 14 bases between them. Germline CDR1 SEHNR, CDR2 FQNEAQ (reference sequence). This CDR3 is CASMGPNGEKLFF. As DNA, the CDR3 is TGTGCCAGCATGGGGCCTAACGGGGAAAAACTGTTTTTT.

CDR3 region: CASSKQGSTEAFF. As DNA, the CDR3 is TGTGCCAGCAGCAAACAGGGAAGCACTGAAGCTTTCTTT. The chain recombines TRBV7-2 with TRBJ1-1, with a possible D match to TRBD1 (6 bases). V shed 5 bases and J shed 4 bases, with 11 bases lying between them. The CDR3 sequence is 13 residues long. The germline V gene has CDR1 SGHTA and CDR2 FQGNSA.

This clone was observed a few times. The CDR3 DNA follows: TGTGCCAGTAGAGACAGGGGTCCTTCTAATGAAAAACTGTTTTTT. Amino acids: CASRDRGPSNEKLFF. The J gene is TRBJ1-4, the V gene TRBV19; 8 bases line up with TRBD1. The CDR3 consists of 15 residues. J lost 3 bases, V lost 6 bases, and 6 bases had no gene match. The V gene's germline CDR1 is LNHDA and CDR2 SQIVND (reference sequence).

The CDR3 sequence is CASSSLTGGGGEQYF. The CDR3 DNA is TGTGCCAGCAGTTCCCTGACAGGGGGGGGTGGAGAGCAGTACTTC. The chain employs TRBV6-6 and TRBJ2-7; 9 bases agree with TRBD1. The germline CDR1 and CDR2 sequences are MNHNY and SVGAGI (reference sequence). The V segment lost 4 bases and the J segment 7 bases; nucleotides outside the gene matches: 11. The CDR3 is 15 residues long.

The chain links TRBV7-3 to TRBJ2-3; a weak D match, TRBD2 (5 bases). The CDR3 loop spans 15 amino acids. Germline V gene data show CDR1 as SGHTA and CDR2 as FQGTGA. V gave up 5 bases and J gave up 8 bases, with 20 bases separating them. CDR3 loop: CASSPNPPQSGTQYF. CDR3 nucleotides: TGTGCCAGCAGCCCCAACCCCCCCCAGAGCGGTACGCAGTATTTT.

This sequence joins TRBV6-5 and TRBJ2-7; 8 bases align to TRBD1. The CDR3 loop spans 14 amino acids. Germline V CDR1 and CDR2: MNHEY, SVGAGI. Trimming at V came to 6 bases and at J to 4 bases, leaving 8 bases not matched to a gene. This CDR3 is CASSTRTGMYEQYF. The CDR3 bases are TGTGCCAGCAGCACCCGGACAGGGATGTACGAGCAGTACTTC.

Of note for this clone: This CDR3 is also generated by other DNA sequences in the sample. The chain combines TRBV5-1 with TRBJ1-5; TRBD1 might be the D (5 bases). V was trimmed by 0 bases and J by 2 bases, leaving 6 bases between them. Germline CDR1 and CDR2: SGHRS and YFSETQ. This CDR3 contains 14 residues. The CDR3 loop is CASSLGGGNQPQHF. The CDR3 DNA follows: TGCGCCAGCAGCTTGGGGGGCGGCAATCAGCCCCAGCATTTT.

The rearrangement uses TRBV23-1 and TRBJ2-7; TRBD2 matches at 9 bases. Being an ORF, TRBV23-1 has a function that is uncertain. This CDR3 has 16 amino acids. The V and J ends lost 0 bases and 1 base, in that order; junction bases with no gene match: 4. The CDR3 coding sequence is TGCGCCAGCAGTCAATCCCCGCGGGGGGGATCCTACGAGCAGTACTTC. Translated: CASSQSPRGGSYEQYF.

This chain connects TRBV9 to TRBJ2-7; 13 bases fit TRBD2. The CDR3 has 14 amino acids. The germline CDR1 and CDR2 sequences are SGDLS and YYNGEE. J gave up 4 bases and V 3 bases, and 1 base lay outside the gene matches. The CDR3: CASSATSGGYEQYF. The CDR3 bases are TGTGCCAGCAGCGCGACTAGCGGGGGGTACGAGCAGTACTTC.

This rearrangement joins TRBV2 to TRBJ2-1; 12 bases map to TRBD2. CDR1 and CDR2 from the germline V gene are SNHLY and FYNNEI. CDR3 size: 15 residues. Germline trimming cut 4 bases from V and 3 bases from J; bases unmatched to any gene: 1. As DNA, the CDR3 is TGTGCCAGCAGTGGACTAGCGGGGGTCTACAATGAGCAGTTCTTC. This sequence encodes CASSGLAGVYNEQFF.

The V call is TRBV5-1, the J call TRBJ2-3; 14 nucleotides line up with TRBD2. Germline values: CDR1 SGHRS, CDR2 YFSETQ. The V segment lost 4 bases and the J segment 5 bases; nucleotides outside the gene matches: 3. The CDR3 contains 15 residues. CDR3 DNA: TGCGCCAGCAGCACCGGGACTAGCGGGGGAGATACGCAGTATTTT. Protein sequence: CASSTGTSGGDTQYF. Combining the CDR3 with reference TRBV5-1 and TRBJ2-3 gives the whole variable domain KAGVTQTPRYLIKTRGQQVTLSCSPISGHRSVSWYQQTPGQGLQFLFEYFSETQRNKGNFPGRFSGRQFSNSRSEMNVSTLELGDSALYLCASSTGTSGGDTQYFGPGTRLTVL.

The genes are TRBV11-2 and TRBJ1-2; 7 nucleotides match TRBD1. J gave up 8 bases and V 3 bases, and 6 bases lay outside the gene matches. Looked up from germline, CDR1 is SGHAT and CDR2 is FQNNGV. The CDR3 is made up of 13 amino acids. The CDR3 reads CASSLGRGQGYTF. The CDR3 DNA sequence: TGTGCCAGCAGCTTGGGAAGGGGGCAGGGCTACACCTTC.

This clone was recorded a few times. The chain joins TRBV4-1 to TRBJ2-1; the match to TRBD2 covers 9 bases. Looked up from germline, CDR1 is MGHRA and CDR2 is YSYEKL. J lost 5 bases, V lost 0 bases, and 11 bases had no gene match. The CDR3 runs to 18 residues. The CDR3 here is CASSQDSHSGRNDNEQFF. DNA of the CDR3: TGCGCCAGCAGCCAAGATTCCCATAGCGGGAGAAATGACAATGAGCAGTTCTTC.

This rearrangement joins TRBV7-8 to TRBJ2-7, with D perhaps matching TRBD2 (6 bases). Germline values: CDR1 SGHVS, CDR2 FQNEAQ. The CDR3 loop spans 18 amino acids. V lost 8 bases to trimming and J lost 6 bases, with 32 bases between them. The CDR3 sequence is CASRPQILGGVGGLEQYF. CDR3 sequence (DNA): TGTGCCAGCCGCCCCCAAATCCTAGGCGGGGTCGGGGGACTCGAGCAGTACTTC.

This chain uses TRBV7-3 with TRBJ1-2; D unclear. CDR1 is SGHTA, CDR2 FQGTGA, per germline. V lost 1 base and J 7 bases, leaving 10 bases between the germline ends. This CDR3 has 13 residues. The DNA of the CDR3 is TGTGCCAGCAGCTTAATATCTGGTAGTGGCTACACCTTC. Its protein is CASSLISGSGYTF.

This sequence joins TRBV6-5 and TRBJ1-2, with D unclear. Trimming left V 2 bases short and J 1 base short, with 8 bases between. This CDR3 region has 14 residues. Germline V gives CDR1 MNHEY, CDR2 SVGAGI. CDR3 coding DNA: TGTGCCAGCAGTTACCAAGCCCTTAACTATGGCTACACCTTC. Its protein is CASSYQALNYGYTF.